This T cell receptor beta chain originates from a study of naive and memory T cell subsets. The beta constant-region primer was an equimolar mix of two oligonucleotides covering TRBC1 and TRBC2. The ligated cDNA underwent four PCR rounds using SP2 and nested alpha and beta constant-region primers. TCRdb reprocessed the UMI-ligation and nested PCR reads with MiXCR, giving one entry per CDR3 protein. This table holds around 130,000 distinct CDR3 sequences, over 30% found once. Germline V gene lookup returns CDR1 LNHDA and CDR2 SQIVND (reference sequence). V lost 6 bases and J lost 7, with 13 bases in between. The CDR3 runs 12 residues.

The sequence came from a human donor in good health. Input material: central memory CD4+ T cells from blood. The J gene is TRBJ2-7, the V gene TRBV19; the D gene is possibly TRBD2 (6 bases). CDR3 amino acids: CASRAEGTEQYF. CDR3 DNA sequence: TGTGCCAGTAGAGCGGAGGGGACGGAGCAGTACTTC.